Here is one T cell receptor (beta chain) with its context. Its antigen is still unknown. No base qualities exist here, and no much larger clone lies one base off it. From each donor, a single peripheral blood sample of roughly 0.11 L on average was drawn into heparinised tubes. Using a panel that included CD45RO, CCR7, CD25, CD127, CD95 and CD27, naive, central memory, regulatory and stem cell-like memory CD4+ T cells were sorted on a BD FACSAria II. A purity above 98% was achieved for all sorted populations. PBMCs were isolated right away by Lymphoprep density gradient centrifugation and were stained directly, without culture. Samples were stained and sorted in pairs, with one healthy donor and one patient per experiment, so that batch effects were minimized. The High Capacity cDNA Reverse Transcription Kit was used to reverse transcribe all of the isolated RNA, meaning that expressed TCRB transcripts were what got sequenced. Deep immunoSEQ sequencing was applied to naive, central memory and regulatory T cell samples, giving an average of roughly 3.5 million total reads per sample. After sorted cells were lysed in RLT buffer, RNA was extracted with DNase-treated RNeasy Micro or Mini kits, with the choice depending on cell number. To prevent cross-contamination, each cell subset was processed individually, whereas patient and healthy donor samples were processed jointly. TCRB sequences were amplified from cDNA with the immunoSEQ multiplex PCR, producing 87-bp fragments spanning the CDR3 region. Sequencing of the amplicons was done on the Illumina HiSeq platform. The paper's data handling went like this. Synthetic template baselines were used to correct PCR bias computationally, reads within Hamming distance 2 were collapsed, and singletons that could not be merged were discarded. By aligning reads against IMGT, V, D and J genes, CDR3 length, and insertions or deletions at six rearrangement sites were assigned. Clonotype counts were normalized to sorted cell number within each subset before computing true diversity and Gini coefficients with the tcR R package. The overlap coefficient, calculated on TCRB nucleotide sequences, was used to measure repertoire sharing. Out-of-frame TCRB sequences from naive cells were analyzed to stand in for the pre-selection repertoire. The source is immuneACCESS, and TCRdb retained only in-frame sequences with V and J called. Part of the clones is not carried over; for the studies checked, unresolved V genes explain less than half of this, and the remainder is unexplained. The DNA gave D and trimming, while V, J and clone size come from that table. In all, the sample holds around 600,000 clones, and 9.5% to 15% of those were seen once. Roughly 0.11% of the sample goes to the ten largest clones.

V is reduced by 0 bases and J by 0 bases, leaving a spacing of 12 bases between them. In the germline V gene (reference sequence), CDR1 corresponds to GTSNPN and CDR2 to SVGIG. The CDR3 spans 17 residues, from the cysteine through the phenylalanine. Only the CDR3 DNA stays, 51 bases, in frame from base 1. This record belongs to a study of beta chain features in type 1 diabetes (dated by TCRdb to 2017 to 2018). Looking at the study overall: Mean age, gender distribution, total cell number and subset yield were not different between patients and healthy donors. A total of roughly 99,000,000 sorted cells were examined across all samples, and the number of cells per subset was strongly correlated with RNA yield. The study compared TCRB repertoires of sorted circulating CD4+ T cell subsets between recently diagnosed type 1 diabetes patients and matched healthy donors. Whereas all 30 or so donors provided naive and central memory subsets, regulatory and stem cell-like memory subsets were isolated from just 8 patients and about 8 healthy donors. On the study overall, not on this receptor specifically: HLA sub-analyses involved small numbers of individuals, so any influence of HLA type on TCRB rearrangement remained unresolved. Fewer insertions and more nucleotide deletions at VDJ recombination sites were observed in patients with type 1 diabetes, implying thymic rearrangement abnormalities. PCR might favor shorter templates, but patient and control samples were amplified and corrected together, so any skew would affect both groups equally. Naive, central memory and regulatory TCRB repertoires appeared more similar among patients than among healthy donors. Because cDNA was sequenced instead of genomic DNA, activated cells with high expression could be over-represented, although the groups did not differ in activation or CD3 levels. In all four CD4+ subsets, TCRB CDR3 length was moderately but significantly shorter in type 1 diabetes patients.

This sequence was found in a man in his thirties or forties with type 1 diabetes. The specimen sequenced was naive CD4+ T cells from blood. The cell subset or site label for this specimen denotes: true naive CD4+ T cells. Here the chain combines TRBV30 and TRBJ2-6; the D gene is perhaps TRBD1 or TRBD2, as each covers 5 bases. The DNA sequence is TGTGCCTGGAGTGTACCATTGGGACGCTCTGGGGCCAACGTCCTGACTTTC. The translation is CAWSVPLGRSGANVLTF.